The clone carrying this T cell receptor (beta chain) was seen just once. Its antigen is currently unknown. The source of the sample is a study of vaccination effects on CD4 cells after COVID-19. Trimming took 3 bases from V and 5 from J, leaving 17 bases between them. Germline values: CDR1 SGHRS, CDR2 YFSETQ. The CDR3 loop spans 15 amino acids. Libraries were prepared by immunoSEQ multiplex PCR; TCRdb keeps only in-frame clonotypes and omits some of them. Of some 20,000 clones in the sample, around 69% were seen once. Study-level results: The authors studied few convalescent patients and collected no early post-infection timepoints.

Before sequencing, viral peptide pools were used by the ViraFEST assay to expand antigen-specific CD4+ T cells. Culture lasted about 10 days before CD4+ T cell isolation. Participants each got two BNT162b2 or mRNA-1273 vaccine doses. Researchers reported culturing approximately 2.2 million PBMC in each well, adding approximately 9.4 IU/ml IL-2 and approximately 10 ug/ml peptides. This TCR was recovered from a human donor who received a COVID-19 vaccine. Sequencing used CD4+ T cells from PBMCs cultured with HCoV-229E spike peptides, obtained after COVID-19 vaccination. The chain uses TRBV5-1 and TRBJ2-5; weak D call: TRBD2 (6 bases). The CDR3 sequence: CASSWTAGPGETQYF. CDR3 in DNA: TGCGCCAGCAGCTGGACGGCGGGACCCGGGGAGACCCAGTACTTC. The full variable domain, its missing parts supplied by reference TRBV5-1 and TRBJ2-5, is KAGVTQTPRYLIKTRGQQVTLSCSPISGHRSVSWYQQTPGQGLQFLFEYFSETQRNKGNFPGRFSGRQFSNSRSEMNVSTLELGDSALYLCASSWTAGPGETQYFGPGTRLLVL.